One and the same sample provided the 18 T cell receptor beta chains below, sequenced in a study of CXCR3-negative and CXCR3-positive naive CD8 T cells. Via 5' RACE with UMI labels, TRB cDNA libraries were prepared. TCRdb reworked the 5' RACE reads into one entry per CDR3 protein, no DNA. Its listing shows about 82,000 distinct CDR3 sequences. Specimen: naive CXCR3- CD8+ T cells from blood. Indicated subset: CD45RO-CCR7+CD27+CD95- naive CD8+ T cells lacking CXCR3 (TNR3-). The receptors derive from a human donor in good health. Some clones in this sample may be carry-over from other donors' samples.

This chain links TRBV29-1 with TRBJ2-7; no DNA is available, so the TRBD1 call from TCRdb remains unchecked. This CDR3 is 15 amino acids long. Germline CDR1 SQVTM, CDR2 ANQGSEA. CDR3 sequence reads: CSVEIGDREDYEQYF.

The V call is TRBV10-3, the J call TRBJ1-5; the TCRdb D gene call, TRBD1, has no DNA to confirm it. Germline V CDR1 and CDR2: ENHRY, SYGVKD. CDR3 length: 14 amino acids. This CDR3 reads CAISLPGSNQPQHF.

This rearrangement joins TRBV5-1 to TRBJ2-7; the TCRdb call, TRBD1, lacks DNA for checking. The CDR3 contains 12 residues. CDR1 is SGHRS, CDR2 YFSETQ, per germline. The CDR3 loop is CASRKGGSEQYF.

CDR3 residues: CAWSVLGAGATEQYF. The gene calls are TRBV30 and TRBJ2-7; as DNA is missing, the TRBD1 call by TCRdb cannot be tested. This CDR3 has 15 amino acids. Per the germline V gene, CDR1 is GTSNPN and CDR2 is SVGIG (reference sequence).

The chain links TRBV2 to TRBJ2-7; TCRdb selects TRBD1, and the lack of DNA leaves this call unchecked. The germline V gene has CDR1 SNHLY and CDR2 FYNNEI. CDR3 length equals 16 residues. The CDR3 here is CASTEEVRESSYEQYF.

The chain employs TRBV7-9 and TRBJ2-7; TCRdb's D call, TRBD2, is unchecked because there is no DNA. Germline CDR1 and CDR2: SEHNR and FQNEAQ (reference sequence). The CDR3 covers 15 residues. This CDR3 is CASSSSDPRGYEQYF.

The chain links TRBV4-2 to TRBJ2-7; as DNA is missing, the TRBD2 call by TCRdb cannot be tested. The CDR3 is 15 residues long. Per germline, CDR1 LGHNA and CDR2 YNFKEQ. CDR3 loop: CASSHASGTGYEQYF.

V is TRBV5-5 and J is TRBJ2-3; TCRdb's D call, TRBD2, is unchecked because there is no DNA. This CDR3 has 15 residues. CDR1 is SGHKS and CDR2 is YYEKEE in the germline V gene (reference sequence). The CDR3 loop is CASSPQREVTDTQYF.

The chain links TRBV20-1 to TRBJ2-1; TCRdb lists TRBD1, though no DNA is available to test this call. The CDR3 has 16 residues. Germline V gene sequence: CDR1 DFQATT, CDR2 SNEGSKA (reference sequence). The CDR3 is CSARDTGGFSYNEQFF.

V gene TRBV20-1 combines with J gene TRBJ2-7; without DNA, the TCRdb call of TRBD1 cannot be checked. Per germline, CDR1 DFQATT and CDR2 SNEGSKA (reference sequence). This CDR3 is built from 14 residues. CDR3 protein: CSAEPSPLGYEQYF.

CDR3 loop: CASSQDGADKIYGYTF. The chain employs TRBV4-3 and TRBJ1-2; TCRdb's assignment of TRBD1 cannot be checked, as there is no DNA. Germline CDR1 is LGHNA and CDR2 is YSLEER. This CDR3 comprises 16 residues.

The V and J genes are TRBV4-1 and TRBJ2-1. Germline CDR1 MGHRA, CDR2 YSYEKL. The CDR3 has 17 amino acids. This chain's CDR3 is CASSQDRPGWGSNEQFF.

This chain joins TRBV29-1 and TRBJ1-1. This CDR3 has 11 amino acids. Germline CDR1 is SQVTM and CDR2 is ANQGSEA. The CDR3 is CSVDLQGQAFF. The full variable domain, completed using reference TRBV29-1 and TRBJ1-1, is SAVISQKPSRDICQRGTSLTIQCQVDSQVTMMFWYRQQPGQSLTLIATANQGSEATYESGFVIDKFPISRPNLTFSTLTVSNMSPEDSSIYLCSVDLQGQAFFGQGTRLTVV.

The V call is TRBV10-3, the J call TRBJ2-1; TCRdb gives TRBD1 as the D gene, but with no DNA this cannot be confirmed. The germline V gene has CDR1 ENHRY and CDR2 SYGVKD. CDR3 length equals 14 residues. CDR3 in amino acids: CAISPGSQADEQFF.

The chain combines TRBV27 with TRBJ2-5; as DNA is missing, the TRBD1 call by TCRdb cannot be tested. The CDR3 length is 14 residues. Per germline, CDR1 MNHEY and CDR2 SMNVEV (reference sequence). CDR3 protein: CASSLRWGAETQYF.

The chain carries TRBV5-1 and TRBJ1-1; TCRdb reports TRBD1, a call that lacks DNA to check it against. The CDR3 consists of 14 residues. Germline-derived CDR1 and CDR2 are SGHRS and YFSETQ. The CDR3 region is CASSSGTGYTEAFF.

This sequence joins TRBV29-1 and TRBJ2-3; TCRdb gives TRBD2 as the D gene, but with no DNA this cannot be confirmed. The V gene's germline CDR1 is SQVTM and CDR2 ANQGSEA. This CDR3 spans 13 amino acids. CDR3 residues: CSVDDGLTDTQYF.

The chain has TRBV4-1 and TRBJ1-2. CDR1 and CDR2 (germline): MGHRA, YSYEKL. This CDR3 contains 14 residues. The CDR3 sequence is CASSQVGFNYGYTF.